This TCR beta chain originates from a study of human T cells and chemical hapten exposure. Study-wide context: It was small differences in pooled library volume that mainly caused per-sample TCR yields to vary.

TCRdb reprocessed the RACE reads via MiXCR and lists one record per CDR3 protein. The sample holds some 77,000 distinct CDR3 sequences, about 9.4% seen once. Time point defined: patch test 1, 2 weeks after DPC sensitization. Sample treatment: therapeutic diphenylcyclopropenone sensitization with weekly scalp DPC. Looked up from germline, CDR1 is KGHSH and CDR2 is LQKENI. This CDR3 has 16 residues. The trim removed 5 bases at V and 0 bases at J, leaving 10 bases unmatched. This clonotype came up a few times. V usage is TRBV18 and J usage is TRBJ2-7, with 7 bases matching TRBD1. The clonotype was recovered from a woman aged 45-65 years with alopecia areata. Some clones in this sample may be carry-over from other donors' samples. This specimen consisted of whole blood, obtained in connection with sensitization to the hapten diphenylcyclopropenone (DPC). The DNA for the CDR3 is TGTGCCAGCTCAGCCCAGGACAGGCCCAGCTCCTACGAGCAGTACTTC. Amino acids: CASSAQDRPSSYEQYF.